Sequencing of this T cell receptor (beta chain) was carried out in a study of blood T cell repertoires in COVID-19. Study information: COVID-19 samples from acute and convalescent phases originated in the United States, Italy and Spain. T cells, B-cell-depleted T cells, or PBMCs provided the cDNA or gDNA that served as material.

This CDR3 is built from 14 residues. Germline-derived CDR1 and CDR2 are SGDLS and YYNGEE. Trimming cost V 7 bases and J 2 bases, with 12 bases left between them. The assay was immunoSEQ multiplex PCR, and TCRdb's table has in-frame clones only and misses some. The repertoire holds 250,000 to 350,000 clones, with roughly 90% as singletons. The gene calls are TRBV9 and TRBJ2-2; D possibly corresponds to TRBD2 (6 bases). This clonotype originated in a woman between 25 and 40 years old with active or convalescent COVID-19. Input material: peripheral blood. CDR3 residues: CASSGTSNTGELFF. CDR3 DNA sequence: TGTGCCAGCTCCGGGACTTCAAACACCGGGGAGCTGTTTTTT.